Below, 24 T cell receptor beta chains from the same sample are listed, as sequenced in a study of blood T cell repertoires in COVID-19. The table came from immunoSEQ multiplex PCR; TCRdb's copy has only in-frame clones and leaves some out. The repertoire holds 380,000 or so clones, with about 90% as singletons. Sequenced: peripheral blood. The receptors were gathered from a man between 40 and 49 years old with acute or convalescent COVID-19.

The V call is TRBV28, the J call TRBJ1-6; 8 bases agree with TRBD1. The CDR3 consists of 14 residues. Germline trimming cut 7 bases from V and 9 bases from J; bases unmatched to any gene: 8. Germline-derived CDR1 and CDR2 are MDHEN and SYDVKM. DNA of the CDR3: TGTGCCAGCAAAAAAGACAGGGGACGTTCACCCCTCCACTTT. This sequence encodes CASKKDRGRSPLHF.

The V gene is TRBV9, the J gene TRBJ1-6, with 7 bases aligning to TRBD1. V was pared by 0 bases and J by 7 bases, with 4 bases of the junction left unmatched. CDR3 length: 15 residues. The germline V gene has CDR1 SGDLS and CDR2 YYNGEE. In nucleotides, the CDR3 is TGTGCCAGCAGCGTAGAGGCAGGGGGAAATTCACCCCTCCACTTT. Amino acids: CASSVEAGGNSPLHF.

The genes are TRBV15 and TRBJ2-6; a possible D gene is TRBD2 (5 bases). The germline V and J ends were trimmed by 3 bases and 4 bases, with 13 bases remaining between them. CDR1 and CDR2 (germline): LNHNV, YYDKDF (reference sequence). The CDR3 extends over 16 amino acids. In DNA form, the CDR3 reads TGTGCCACCAGCAGCGACACGGGGTACGGGGCCAACGTCCTGACTTTC. Protein product: CATSSDTGYGANVLTF.

The chain links TRBV11-2 to TRBJ1-1; D remains ambiguous. Trimming took off 5 bases at V and 10 bases at J, with 14 bases between the two ends. This CDR3 has 12 residues. CDR1 is SGHAT, CDR2 FQNNGV, per germline. The CDR3 DNA sequence: TGTGCCAGCAGCCCCGATGCGGTAACAGCTTTCTTT. Encoded protein: CASSPDAVTAFF.

The chain employs TRBV6-5 and TRBJ1-2; 7 bases align to TRBD1. Germline lookup yields CDR1 MNHEY and CDR2 SVGAGI. This CDR3 spans 12 amino acids. The ends lost 6 bases at V and 6 bases at J; junction bases unmatched: 4. CDR3 in amino acids: CASRTGRNGYTF. The CDR3 coding sequence is TGTGCCAGCAGGACAGGGCGGAATGGCTACACCTTC.

This rearrangement joins TRBV19 to TRBJ1-5, with D perhaps matching TRBD1 (5 bases). There are 16 residues in the CDR3. The ends were cut back, 3 bases at V and 3 bases at J, with 15 bases in the middle. Germline values: CDR1 LNHDA, CDR2 SQIVND (reference sequence). The CDR3 protein is CASSMAAGLLNQPQHF. In DNA form, the CDR3 reads TGTGCCAGTAGTATGGCGGCAGGGCTACTCAATCAGCCCCAGCATTTT.

V and J are TRBV28 and TRBJ1-3; no definite D call. V lost 5 bases and J 4 bases, leaving 9 bases between the germline ends. Germline V lookup: CDR1 MDHEN, CDR2 SYDVKM. The CDR3 sequence is 13 residues long. The CDR3 protein is CASSPLAGNTIYF. In DNA form, the CDR3 reads TGTGCCAGCAGTCCCCTAGCAGGAAACACCATATATTTT.

The V and J genes are TRBV19 and TRBJ1-5; a possible D gene is TRBD1 (6 bases). The CDR3 length is 14 residues. V dropped 10 bases and J dropped 4 bases, with 17 bases sitting between them. CDR1 is LNHDA, CDR2 SQIVND, per germline (reference sequence). In nucleotides, the CDR3 is TGTGCCACTTCAGAGGGGGGGCGGAATCAGCCCCAGCATTTT. Residues: CATSEGGRNQPQHF.

The chain combines TRBV10-3 with TRBJ1-3; 7 positions match TRBD1. Germline V gene lookup returns CDR1 ENHRY and CDR2 SYGVKD. V gave up 10 bases and J gave up 3 bases; unmatched junction bases: 9. This CDR3 is 14 amino acids long. The CDR3 loop reads CASIEGALGNTIYF. The CDR3 region has the DNA TGTGCCAGCATCGAGGGGGCTCTTGGAAACACCATATATTTT.

This chain links TRBV5-6 with TRBJ2-3; 9 bases align to TRBD1. J gave up 2 bases and V 0 bases, and 1 base lay outside the gene matches. Looked up from germline, CDR1 is SGHDT and CDR2 is YYEEEE. The CDR3 is 15 amino acids. In DNA form, the CDR3 reads TGTGCCAGCAGCTTGGGGACAGGGGACACAGATACGCAGTATTTT. It encodes CASSLGTGDTDTQYF.

The V and J genes are TRBV30 and TRBJ2-7; D might be TRBD1 (5 bases). CDR3 length: 14 residues. Germline CDR1 is GTSNPN and CDR2 is SVGIG (reference sequence). V lost 5 bases and J 3 bases, leaving 17 bases between the germline ends. The CDR3 spells CAWEAQGSIYEQYF. The CDR3 DNA sequence: TGTGCCTGGGAAGCTCAGGGTTCTATCTACGAGCAGTACTTC.

The chain employs TRBV28 and TRBJ2-7; TRBD2 aligns across 7 bases. CDR3 size: 16 residues. Germline V gene sequence: CDR1 MDHEN, CDR2 SYDVKM. The trim removed 6 bases at V and 0 bases at J, leaving 11 bases unmatched. The CDR3 spells CASSPSSGAFSYEQYF. CDR3 DNA: TGTGCCAGCAGCCCCTCTAGCGGAGCCTTCTCCTACGAGCAGTACTTC.

V is TRBV6-4 and J is TRBJ2-2; 7 bases agree with TRBD2. Germline V gene sequence: CDR1 MRHNA, CDR2 SNTAGT. The ends lost 5 bases at V and 2 bases at J; junction bases unmatched: 2. CDR3 length equals 14 residues. CDR3 DNA: TGTGCCAGCAGTCGACTAGCTAACACCGGGGAGCTGTTTTTT. It translates to CASSRLANTGELFF.

The chain has TRBV9 and TRBJ2-3; the D is unclear. V lost 0 bases, J lost 0 bases, and 8 bases lay in between. Germline V gene lookup returns CDR1 SGDLS and CDR2 YYNGEE. The CDR3 contains 15 residues. The CDR3 protein is CASSVAGFSTDTQYF. The CDR3 DNA follows: TGTGCCAGCAGCGTAGCTGGCTTTAGCACAGATACGCAGTATTTT.

As concerns this clone: This sample includes further DNA sequences coding for the same CDR3. V usage is TRBV19 and J usage is TRBJ1-2; D possibly corresponds to TRBD1 (5 bases). The germline gives CDR1 LNHDA, CDR2 SQIVND (reference sequence). The CDR3 has 14 residues. V shed 3 bases and J shed 2 bases, with 10 bases lying between them. CDR3 residues: CASSIPGLNYGYTF. For the CDR3, the DNA is TGTGCCAGTAGTATTCCGGGACTCAACTATGGCTACACCTTC.

The gene calls are TRBV7-3 and TRBJ1-2; D may be TRBD1 (5 bases). The CDR3 extends over 13 amino acids. Germline V gives CDR1 SGHTA, CDR2 FQGTGA. Trimming took 4 bases from V and 6 from J, leaving 12 bases between them. The CDR3 DNA reads TGTGCCAGCAGCTCCCAAGCGGGGGATGGCTACACCTTC. It codes for CASSSQAGDGYTF. The variable domain in full, with the rest retrieved from reference TRBV7-3 and TRBJ1-2, is GAGVSQTPSNKVTEKGKYVELRCDPISGHTALYWYRQSLGQGPEFLIYFQGTGAADDSGLPNDRFFAVRPEGSVSTLKIQRTERGDSAVYLCASSSQAGDGYTFGSGTRLTVV.

V is TRBV6-6 and J is TRBJ1-2; the D gene is possibly TRBD1 (5 bases). Per the germline V gene, CDR1 is MNHNY and CDR2 is SVGAGI (reference sequence). The CDR3 totals 14 residues. Trimming cost V 2 bases and J 4 bases, with 11 bases left between them. CDR3 sequence (DNA): TGTGCCAGCAGTTACATGACAGAATCCTATGGCTACACCTTC. Translated: CASSYMTESYGYTF.

The chain joins TRBV30 to TRBJ2-2, with a weak D call TRBD2 (5 bases). Germline CDR1 and CDR2: GTSNPN and SVGIG (reference sequence). Trimming removed 0 bases at V and 7 bases at J, with 27 bases between. The CDR3 consists of 19 residues. The CDR3, as DNA: TGTGCCTGGAGTGTGGGGATCCCACTAAGGACTGGCCGCGTCGGGGAGCTGTTTTTT. Its protein product is CAWSVGIPLRTGRVGELFF.

The chain couples TRBV29-1 to TRBJ2-3; TRBD1 aligns across 8 bases. This CDR3 has 14 amino acids. Germline CDR1 is SQVTM and CDR2 is ANQGSEA. Losses at the gene ends were 4 bases for V and 4 bases for J; bases not matched to a gene: 7. CDR3 sequence: CSVGGQGAPDTQYF. In DNA, the CDR3 is TGCAGCGTTGGAGGCCAGGGGGCCCCAGATACGCAGTATTTT.

This clone was recorded only once. The gene calls are TRBV18 and TRBJ1-2; 7 nucleotides line up with TRBD1. The CDR3 spans 13 residues. J gave up 3 bases and V 5 bases, and 3 bases lay outside the gene matches. Germline V gene sequence: CDR1 KGHSH, CDR2 LQKENI. The CDR3 spells CASSDGQDYGYTF. The CDR3 coding sequence is TGTGCCAGCTCAGACGGACAGGACTATGGCTACACCTTC.

The chain has TRBV2 and TRBJ2-7; TRBD2 is a possible D gene (6 bases). This CDR3 spans 17 amino acids. Trimming shortened V by 4 bases and J by 1 base, and 20 bases separated the two germline ends. Germline loops: CDR1 SNHLY, CDR2 FYNNEI. CDR3 loop: CASSGPQRGTLSYEQYF. CDR3 nucleotides: TGTGCCAGCAGTGGACCCCAGCGCGGGACCCTATCCTACGAGCAGTACTTC.

The V gene is TRBV28, the J gene TRBJ2-7; 7 bases are shared with TRBD1. The germline CDR1 and CDR2 sequences are MDHEN and SYDVKM. The junction had 7 bases not matched to a gene; V was cut back by 2 bases and J by 6 bases. This CDR3 has 14 residues. The chain's CDR3 is CASSLGDSRREQYF. The CDR3 DNA sequence: TGTGCCAGCAGTTTAGGGGACAGTCGTCGCGAGCAGTACTTC. The full variable domain, its missing parts supplied by reference TRBV28 and TRBJ2-7, is DVKVTQSSRYLVKRTGEKVFLECVQDMDHENMFWYRQDPGLGLRLIYFSYDVKMKEKGDIPEGYSVSREKKERFSLILESASTNQTSMYLCASSLGDSRREQYFGPGTRLTVT.

This clone was found once. The chain employs TRBV27 and TRBJ1-2; 9 bases align to TRBD1. V gave up 2 bases and J gave up 8 bases; unmatched junction bases: 15. This CDR3 region has 17 residues. The germline V gene encodes CDR1 MNHEY and CDR2 SMNVEV (reference sequence). CDR3 residues: CASSLARPGQGLKGYTF. CDR3 coding DNA: TGTGCCAGCAGTTTAGCCCGGCCGGGACAGGGCCTTAAGGGCTACACCTTC.

V is TRBV29-1 and J is TRBJ2-7; 10 nucleotides match TRBD1. The V gene end was trimmed by 6 bases and the J gene end by 0 bases; junction bases not matched to a gene: 2. Germline CDR1 SQVTM, CDR2 ANQGSEA. CDR3 size: 13 residues. The CDR3 DNA follows: TGCAGCGTAGGGACAGGGGACTCCTACGAGCAGTACTTC. Its translation is CSVGTGDSYEQYF.